This record covers a single TCR beta chain. The CDR3 is 16 residues long. Germline assignment: CDR1 SGHTS and CDR2 YDEGEE. The V and J ends lost 5 bases and 4 bases, in that order; junction bases with no gene match: 14. Primers for the PCR totalled 60 Vbeta and 13 Jbeta. Measured with immunoSEQ multiplex PCR; TCRdb has only the in-frame clones, and not every one. Here the sample table reports 100,000 to 150,000 clones. This entry comes from a study of cytomegalovirus exposure and HLA in healthy donors. Sequenced sample: PBMCs. V and J are TRBV5-8 and TRBJ1-2; TRBD1 matches 7 bases. The TCR originated in a man younger than 35 in good health and CMV-seronegative. The DNA for the CDR3 is TGTGCCAGCAGAGGGGGACAGCCCCTCATTTCCTATGGCTACACCTTC. Translation gives CASRGGQPLISYGYTF.